Presented here are 21 T cell receptor beta chains from one specimen sequenced in a study of early stage breast cancer tumors. Clones were sequenced by immunoSEQ multiplex PCR, and TCRdb holds only the in-frame ones, with some missing. The sample includes about 48,000 clones, approximately 83% of them seen just once. The sequencing sample was made of blood. The receptor set was obtained from a person aged 50 to 59 with breast cancer.

This CDR3 is CASTPSRGPGGRGYGYTF. The CDR3 nucleotides are TGTGCCAGTACCCCCTCCCGGGGGCCAGGGGGACGAGGCTATGGCTACACCTTC. The chain joins TRBV19 to TRBJ1-2, with 7 positions matching TRBD1. This CDR3 has 18 residues. CDR1 and CDR2 (germline): LNHDA, SQIVND (reference sequence). V lost 7 bases, J lost 4 bases, and 21 bases stayed unmatched. The full variable domain, its missing parts supplied by reference TRBV19 and TRBJ1-2, is DGGITQSPKYLFRKEGQNVTLSCEQNLNHDAMYWYRQDPGQGLRLIYYSQIVNDFQKGDIAEGYSVSREKKESFPLTVTSAQKNPTAFYLCASTPSRGPGGRGYGYTFGSGTRLTVV.

The rearrangement uses TRBV4-3 and TRBJ1-1; tentative D call: TRBD1 (6 bases). V gave up 2 bases and J gave up 4 bases, with 17 bases separating them. This CDR3 has 16 residues. CDR1 and CDR2 (germline): LGHNA, YSLEER. In DNA form, the CDR3 reads TGCGCCAGCAGCCAATCCGCGGGGGCGCGGGGCACTGAAGCTTTCTTT. Protein sequence: CASSQSAGARGTEAFF.

V gene TRBV29-1 combines with J gene TRBJ2-5, with TRBD2 matching over 14 bases. The CDR3 sequence is 16 residues long. J was trimmed by 5 bases and V by 6 bases; bases with no gene match: 11. CDR1 SQVTM and CDR2 ANQGSEA come from the germline V gene. The CDR3 bases are TGCAGCGTGGTACGGGGACTAGCGGGAGCCGGGGAGACCCAGTACTTC. It is translated as CSVVRGLAGAGETQYF.

The chain uses TRBV9 and TRBJ1-2; tentatively, D is TRBD1 (5 bases). CDR3 length: 13 residues. Trimming stripped 3 bases from V and 7 bases from J, with 13 bases between. The germline CDR1 and CDR2 sequences are SGDLS and YYNGEE. CDR3 protein: CASSEGFFGGYTF. The CDR3 bases are TGTGCCAGCAGCGAGGGGTTTTTTGGTGGCTACACCTTC.

This chain joins TRBV6-6 and TRBJ1-6; tentative D call: TRBD1 (6 bases). The germline gives CDR1 MNHNY, CDR2 SVGAGI (reference sequence). The V end lost 3 bases, the J end lost 10 bases, and 19 bases lay between the germline ends. This CDR3 spans 16 amino acids. The CDR3 region is CASSYPLGGRRSPLHF. The CDR3 nucleotides are TGTGCCAGCAGTTATCCCCTGGGGGGGCGACGGTCACCCCTCCACTTT.

The chain uses TRBV12-5 and TRBJ1-3, with no clear D. The CDR3 is 15 residues long. Per the germline V gene, CDR1 is LGHNT and CDR2 is FRNRAP. Trimming took 1 base from V and 2 from J, leaving 9 bases between them. CDR3 residues: CASGLGGRTGNTIYF. CDR3 nucleotide sequence: TGTGCTAGTGGTTTGGGCGGCAGGACTGGAAACACCATATATTTT.

The chain's CDR3 is CASSYPQGANTEAFF. As DNA, the CDR3 is TGTGCCAGCAGTTACCCACAGGGGGCCAACACTGAAGCTTTCTTT. The chain joins TRBV6-6 to TRBJ1-1; 9 bases are a match to TRBD1. Trimming at V came to 2 bases and at J to 2 bases, leaving 3 bases not matched to a gene. CDR3 length equals 15 residues. In germline, CDR1 is MNHNY, CDR2 SVGAGI (reference sequence).

The V call is TRBV6-5, the J call TRBJ2-7, with TRBD2 as a possible D gene (6 bases). Trimming removed 0 bases from V and 7 bases from J, with 19 bases in between. Germline V gene data show CDR1 as MNHEY and CDR2 as SVGAGI. This CDR3 comprises 16 residues. The CDR3 protein is CASSYSSEVGGWEQYF. CDR3 sequence (DNA): TGTGCCAGCAGTTACTCATCAGAGGTTGGGGGGTGGGAGCAGTACTTC.

Notes on this clone: A junction end diverges from the germline sequence, so it may reflect a read error. The chain links TRBV7-7 to TRBJ2-5; a possible D gene is TRBD1 (7 bases). Germline V lookup: CDR1 SSHAT, CDR2 FNYEAQ (reference sequence). The CDR3 is 16 residues long. The CDR3, as DNA: TGTGCTAGCAGCCGTGGCGGGACAGCCTACCAAGAGACCCAGTACTTC. Protein: CASSRGGTAYQETQYF. Variable domain in full (rest from reference TRBV7-7 and TRBJ2-5): GAGVSQSPRYKVTKRGQDVTLRCDPISSHATLYWYQQALGQGPEFLTYFNYEAQPDKSGLPSDRFSAERPEGSISTLTIQRTEQRDSAMYRCASSRGGTAYQETQYFGPGTRLLVL.

With regard to this clone: The sample carries other DNA sequences with the same CDR3. CDR3 amino acids: CASSLDSNYGYTF. In DNA, the CDR3 is TGTGCCAGCAGCTTAGACAGTAACTATGGCTACACCTTC. The chain employs TRBV7-2 and TRBJ1-2; D call uncertain. The V and J ends lost 1 base and 1 base respectively, with 4 bases between them. CDR3 size: 13 residues. From germline, CDR1 is SGHTA and CDR2 FQGNSA.

V gene TRBV9 combines with J gene TRBJ2-7, with 8 positions matching TRBD1. J lost 0 bases, V lost 10 bases, and 6 bases had no gene match. The CDR3 loop spans 13 amino acids. In germline, CDR1 is SGDLS, CDR2 YYNGEE. The CDR3 reads CASGQGHSYEQYF. The CDR3 coding sequence is TGTGCCTCCGGACAGGGCCACTCCTACGAGCAGTACTTC. Using reference TRBV9 and TRBJ2-7 for the parts outside the CDR3, the full variable domain is DSGVTQTPKHLITATGQRVTLRCSPRSGDLSVYWYQQSLDQGLQFLIQYYNGEERAKGNILERFSAQQFPDLHSELNLSSLELGDSALYFCASGQGHSYEQYFGPGTRLTVT.

The chain joins TRBV6-1 to TRBJ2-5; D might be TRBD1 (6 bases). This CDR3 contains 15 residues. V gave up 0 bases and J gave up 4 bases, with 12 bases separating them. The germline gives CDR1 MNHNS, CDR2 SASEGT. The CDR3 is CASSEAFHRAETQYF. The CDR3 coding sequence is TGTGCCAGCAGTGAAGCGTTTCACAGGGCAGAGACCCAGTACTTC.

This clone was found a few times. The V gene is TRBV16, the J gene TRBJ2-1; D ambiguous. The CDR3 has 15 residues. Germline V gene data show CDR1 as KGHSY and CDR2 as FQNENV. Deletions cut 5 bases from V and 5 bases from J, with 16 bases between. The CDR3 reads CASSKRAVSHNEQFF. DNA for the CDR3: TGTGCCAGCAGCAAAAGGGCGGTAAGCCACAATGAGCAGTTCTTC.

The rearrangement joins TRBV19 to TRBJ2-2, with 7 bases matching TRBD1. V gave up 9 bases and J gave up 5 bases; unmatched junction bases: 6. This CDR3 has 13 residues. Looked up from germline, CDR1 is LNHDA and CDR2 is SQIVND (reference sequence). CDR3 amino acids: CASGQVRTGELFF. CDR3 in DNA: TGTGCCAGCGGACAGGTCCGGACCGGGGAGCTGTTTTTT.

The chain combines TRBV5-1 with TRBJ2-7; 7 bases align to TRBD1. After removal of 3 bases from V and 2 bases from J, the junction contained 8 bases not matched to a gene. The CDR3 consists of 15 residues. Germline CDR1 is SGHRS and CDR2 is YFSETQ. CDR3 in amino acids: CASSSSGTAPYEQYF. CDR3 DNA sequence: TGCGCCAGCAGCTCCTCCGGGACAGCTCCCTACGAGCAGTACTTC.

The V gene is TRBV5-1, the J gene TRBJ2-7; 9 bases align to TRBD1. Germline V lookup: CDR1 SGHRS, CDR2 YFSETQ. The CDR3 is 17 amino acids. V was pared by 0 bases and J by 2 bases, with 9 bases of the junction left unmatched. DNA of the CDR3: TGCGCCAGCAGCTTGGGTTTACAGGGGGCCGGGCCCTACGAGCAGTACTTC. Residues: CASSLGLQGAGPYEQYF.

The rearrangement joins TRBV7-2 to TRBJ2-4; D unresolved. Trimming left V 1 base short and J 9 bases short, with 7 bases between. Germline V gene lookup returns CDR1 SGHTA and CDR2 FQGNSA. This CDR3 has 12 amino acids. As DNA, the CDR3 is TGTGCCAGCAGCTTAGGGGGTCCCATTCAGTACTTC. It codes for CASSLGGPIQYF.

The chain has TRBV19 and TRBJ2-3; the match to TRBD2 covers 16 bases. CDR1 and CDR2 from the germline V gene are LNHDA and SQIVND (reference sequence). V trimming: 4 bases; J trimming: 6 bases; junction bases outside the gene matches: 1. The CDR3 length is 15 residues. The CDR3 nucleotides read TGTGCCAGTAGTACGGGACTAGCGGGGGGGGATACGCAGTATTTT. It encodes CASSTGLAGGDTQYF.

This sequence joins TRBV5-1 and TRBJ2-1, with D possibly TRBD2 on 5 matching bases. Trimming removed 2 bases from V and 6 bases from J, with 12 bases in between. CDR1 and CDR2 (germline): SGHRS, YFSETQ. This CDR3 is 14 amino acids long. CDR3 residues: CASSLLGGVNEQFF. The DNA for the CDR3 is TGCGCCAGCAGCTTACTAGGTGGGGTCAATGAGCAGTTCTTC.

The chain links TRBV7-8 to TRBJ1-5, with D tentatively TRBD1 (5 bases). Looked up from germline, CDR1 is SGHVS and CDR2 is FQNEAQ. The CDR3 runs to 16 residues. The germline V and J ends were trimmed by 5 bases and 0 bases, with 14 bases remaining between them. CDR3 sequence reads: CASSPKTVNSNQPQHF. The CDR3 DNA sequence: TGTGCCAGCAGCCCAAAGACAGTTAATAGCAATCAGCCCCAGCATTTT.

This clone was detected only a few times. The genes are TRBV7-2 and TRBJ2-3; TRBD1 agrees at 11 bases. V dropped 11 bases and J dropped 0; count of bases not matched to a gene: 10. This CDR3 is 16 amino acids long. Looked up from germline, CDR1 is SGHTA and CDR2 is FQGNSA. The CDR3 is CAGAGTGGFSTDTQYF. DNA of the CDR3: TGTGCCGGCGCCGGGACAGGGGGGTTTAGCACAGATACGCAGTATTTT.